The source of this T cell receptor (beta chain) is a study of blood T cell repertoires in COVID-19. Study information: T cells, B-cell-depleted T cells, or PBMCs supplied cDNA or gDNA.

As originally analysed: By means of reference gene primer amplification, nucleated cell counts were estimated. Assay used: immunoSEQ multiplex PCR; TCRdb lists only in-frame clones, some missing. That table furnishes V, J and clone size, whereas the DNA furnished D and trimming. The sample includes about 120,000 clones, roughly four fifths seen only once; the top ten take over 6.5%. There are 14 residues in the CDR3. CDR1 and CDR2 (germline): PRHDT, FYEKMQ (reference sequence). V shed 0 bases and J shed 1 base, with 6 bases lying between them. The V gene is TRBV13, the J gene TRBJ1-1, with D unclear. Sequencing was done on a sample of peripheral blood. This receptor was obtained from a human donor in a cohort sampled during active COVID-19. The CDR3 bases are TGTGCCAGCAGCTTAGGCCCGGGGAACACTGAAGCTTTCTTT. Protein: CASSLGPGNTEAFF. Using reference TRBV13 and TRBJ1-1 for the parts outside the CDR3, the full variable domain is AAGVIQSPRHLIKEKRETATLKCYPIPRHDTVYWYQQGPGQDPQFLISFYEKMQSDKGSIPDRFSAQQFSDYHSELNMSSLELGDSALYFCASSLGPGNTEAFFGQGTRLTVV.